Included here is one T cell receptor beta chain sequence, with context. Its cognate antigen has yet to be identified. Base qualities are not at hand, and no much larger clone is one base apart. The entry originates in a study of T cells in Graves' hyperthyroidism and ophthalmopathy (dated by TCRdb to between 2018 and 2021). With regard to the full study: Peripheral blood samples were taken at initial diagnosis, before any treatment was given. Whether ophthalmopathy could be predicted prospectively was tested in an independent validation cohort made up of roughly 19 hyperthyroidism patients plus 17 patients who later progressed to ophthalmopathy. Once sampling was done, hyperthyroidism patients were given methimazole at a starting dose of 30 mg daily, whereas ophthalmopathy patients were given high-dose intravenous methylprednisolone. The study also compared thyroid tissue and blood T-cell repertoires from 5 to 7 Graves' hyperthyroidism patients. TCR V-J signatures able to tell the groups apart were searched for in a discovery cohort of approximately 95 patients, of whom more than 40 had Graves' ophthalmopathy and some 60 had stable Graves' hyperthyroidism. The paper describes TCR Vbeta CDR3 sequencing of around 140 peripheral blood samples, made up of roughly 45 ophthalmopathy patients, 70 to 75 hyperthyroidism patients and some 17 progressor patients. The 75 to 100 discovery patients were divided at random into training and test sets in a 7:3 ratio.

Broader findings and caveats from the paper: No statistical method was used to fix the sample size in advance, and group allocation was not hidden from the investigators. During validation, the model predicted progression to ophthalmopathy a median of about 6.3 months ahead of onset, with almost 71% sensitivity and more than 72% specificity. Most expanded thyroid clonotypes (frequency above 0.001) were also found in blood, which suggests that blood repertoires may mirror thyroid immune responses. In cross-validation, a model built on a 13 V-J signature told ophthalmopathy apart from stable hyperthyroidism with 85% to 90% sensitivity and around 83% specificity, and in testing the same model reached 80%/75%.

The junction shows trimming of 0 bases on V and 4 bases on J, plus 10 bases between the germline ends. CDR1 is given as LGHDT and CDR2 as YNNKEL, both from the germline V gene (reference sequence). Measured from the cysteine to the phenylalanine, the CDR3 is 16 residues long. Of the read, only the CDR3 DNA is kept; its 48 bases are in frame from base 1. Amplification of TCR beta CDR3 regions was carried out from RNA transcripts. The TCR CDR3 was subjected to a first round of RT-PCR using the HTBI primer set and the Qiagen OneStep RT-PCR kit. The libraries were constructed in a second round of multiplex PCR and then size-selected and purified. Paired-end sequencing of the libraries was performed with 100 bp reads on an Illumina HiSeq2000. Processing in the source paper ran as follows. SOAPnuke was used to process the raw data, with reads discarded if the reads contained adapters or uncalled bases, had a mean Phred below 15, or lacked an exact constant-primer or identifier match. High-quality paired reads were merged using COPE v1.2.5, and each unique nucleotide sequence was defined as a clonotype. MiTCR v1.1 was used to align the clonotypes against IMGT TRBV, TRBD and TRBJ reference segments. The analysis included only V-J combinations with a frequency above 0.0001, which together covered 99% to 99.2% of the repertoires. A TCS score was defined as the ratio between F50 (clonal expansion) and ExV (chaos), using BLOSUM62-based TCRdist between CDR3 peptides within each V-J. Welch's t-statistics and random forest reduced several hundred V-J features to about 13, which were used in a naive Bayes classifier (R e1071). TCRdb's own reprocessing of the public reads used fastp at Q25 and MiXCR and kept productive beta chains. Identical CDR3 protein sequences are pooled into one entry, listed with their most common genes and DNA. The V and J calls reflect TCRdb's pipeline rather than the authors' work. In this sample the table shows over 650,000 distinct CDR3 sequences, about a sixth of which occur a single time. The ten most abundant clones make up under 10% of the sample.

Stable Graves' hyperthyroidism was defined as the absence of progression to ophthalmopathy over 18 months of follow-up. Hyperthyroidism patients were aged 18 to 65 years and newly diagnosed, with disease duration of less than 2 months. The study excluded patients with uncontrolled infections, other autoimmune diseases, pregnancy or lactation. Diagnoses were based on clinical symptoms, serum thyroxine and TRAb, thyroid ultrasound and orbital computed tomography. Ficoll-Paque density gradient centrifugation was used to isolate PBMCs from around 10 ml of fresh peripheral blood. Trizol reagent was used to extract total RNA, and RNA quality was then checked on an Agilent 2100 Bioanalyzer.

Sequencing input: blood. This TCR was recovered from a man in his late teens or twenties with Graves' hyperthyroidism. The chain employs TRBV3-1 and TRBJ2-6, with the D segment possibly TRBD1 or TRBD2, each aligning over 5 bases. CDR3 reads: CASSQDGTAGANVLTF. The DNA is TGTGCCAGCAGCCAAGACGGGACCGCCGGGGCCAACGTCCTGACTTTC.